This T cell receptor beta chain derives from a study of cytomegalovirus exposure and HLA in healthy donors. The PCR had 60 Vbeta and 13 Jbeta primers. Libraries were prepared by immunoSEQ multiplex PCR; TCRdb keeps only in-frame clonotypes and omits some of them. The sample includes 150,000 to 180,000 clones, around 80% of them seen just once. Study-level findings and limits: According to the study, around 180 TCR beta chains were cytomegalovirus-associated.

With respect to this clone: Its antigen remains unidentified.

Sequencing was carried out using PBMCs. This clonotype was sampled from a woman aged 40 to 50 in good health and CMV-seropositive.

CDR3 nucleotides: TGTGCCTGGAGTGTACCTCCATGGGCCGCTAAGGGAGAGAATCCTTGGGAGCAGTTCTTC. Amino acid sequence: CAWSVPPWAAKGENPWEQFF. This sequence joins TRBV30 and TRBJ2-1; the D gene is possibly TRBD2 (5 bases). Germline V gene lookup returns CDR1 GTSNPN and CDR2 SVGIG (reference sequence). The CDR3 runs 20 residues. Trimming took 0 bases from V and 10 from J, leaving 34 bases between them.